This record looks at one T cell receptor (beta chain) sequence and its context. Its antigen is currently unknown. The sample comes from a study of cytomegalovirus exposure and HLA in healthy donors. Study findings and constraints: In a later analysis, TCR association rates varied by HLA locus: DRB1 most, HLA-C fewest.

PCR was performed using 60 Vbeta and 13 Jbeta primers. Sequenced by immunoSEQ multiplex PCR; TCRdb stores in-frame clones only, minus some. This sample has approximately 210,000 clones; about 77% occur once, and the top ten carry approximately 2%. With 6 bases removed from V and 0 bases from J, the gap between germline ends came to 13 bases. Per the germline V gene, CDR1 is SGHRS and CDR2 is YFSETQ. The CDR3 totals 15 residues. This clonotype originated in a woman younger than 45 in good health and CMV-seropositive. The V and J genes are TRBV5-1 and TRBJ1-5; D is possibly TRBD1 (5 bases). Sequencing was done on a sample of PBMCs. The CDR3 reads CASKSDSASNQPQHF. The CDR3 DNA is TGCGCCAGCAAGAGCGACAGTGCTAGCAATCAGCCCCAGCATTTT.